A selection of T cell receptor beta chains follows, all from one sample in a study of blood T cell repertoires in COVID-19. Measured with immunoSEQ multiplex PCR; TCRdb has only the in-frame clones, and not every one. This repertoire shows over 150,000 clones, about 85% found once; its top ten account for about 0.63%. Sequenced input: peripheral blood. The source of these receptors is a man aged 55-75 years with COVID-19, enrolled during active disease. Each CDR3 is given with its conserved first and last residue. D genes are given only for firm matches. Expanded clones are given a class, and other clones once, few, many or no size at all.

j_call clone_size d_call v_call cdr3_aa cdr3_nt
TRBJ1-1 - - TRBV7-9 CASSFDSNTEAFF TGTGCCAGCAGCTTTGACAGCAACACTGAAGCTTTCTTT
TRBJ2-3 - TRBD2 TRBV28 CASSQRGGSTDTQYF TGTGCCAGCAGCCAACGGGGGGGTAGCACAGATACGCAGTATTTT
TRBJ2-1 - TRBD2 TRBV19 CASSITAGGTYNEQFF TGTGCCAGTAGTATTACGGCGGGAGGCACCTACAATGAGCAGTTCTTC
TRBJ1-6 - TRBD1 TRBV6-6 CATTGQGGSYNSPLHF TGTGCCACCACAGGACAGGGAGGATCCTATAATTCACCCCTCCACTTT
TRBJ1-4 - TRBD1 TRBV4-3 CASSRGDSNNEKLFF TGCGCCAGCAGCAGAGGGGACAGCAATAATGAAAAACTGTTTTTT
TRBJ2-3 few TRBD1 TRBV9 CASSVDPRGQLSTDTQYF TGTGCCAGCAGCGTAGACCCCCGGGGACAGCTAAGCACAGATACGCAGTATTTT
TRBJ1-1 - TRBD1 TRBV15 CATSREDRGYTEAFF TGTGCCACCAGCAGAGAGGACAGGGGGTACACTGAAGCTTTCTTT
TRBJ2-3 - TRBD2 TRBV7-2 CASSPGLERRDTQYF TGTGCCAGCAGCCCTGGACTAGAGAGGAGGGATACGCAGTATTTT
TRBJ2-4 - - TRBV6-2/TRBV6-3 CASSYRGSKNIQYF TGTGCCAGCAGTTACCGAGGGTCCAAAAACATTCAGTACTTC
TRBJ1-2 - - TRBV18 CASSPDRGLGGYTF TGTGCCAGCTCACCAGACCGGGGACTGGGTGGCTACACCTTC
TRBJ2-1 - - TRBV21-1 CASSKEGLAGNEQFF TGTGCCAGCAGCAAAGAAGGTCTAGCGGGCAATGAGCAGTTCTTC
TRBJ1-2 - - TRBV19 CASSTVMGRGGYTF TGTGCCAGTAGTACAGTAATGGGCCGGGGGGGCTACACCTTC
TRBJ2-3 - TRBD1 TRBV27 CASSPRTGANLPSTDTQYF TGTGCCAGCAGTCCACGGACAGGGGCGAATCTTCCTAGCACAGATACGCAGTATTTT
TRBJ2-2 few - TRBV18 CASSAGTTNTGELFF TGTGCCAGCTCAGCCGGGACAACGAACACCGGGGAGCTGTTTTTT
TRBJ2-2 - - TRBV7-9 CASSFGTANTGELFF TGTGCCAGCAGCTTTGGGACTGCGAACACCGGGGAGCTGTTTTTT
TRBJ1-1 few - TRBV5-8 CASSPAGRIQAFF TGTGCCAGCAGCCCAGCTGGGAGGATTCAAGCTTTCTTT
TRBJ2-2 - - TRBV6-5 CATQTTGMGELFF TGTGCCACCCAGACTACGGGAATGGGGGAGCTGTTTTTT
TRBJ2-5 - - TRBV5-6 CASSSVDIRGTQYF TGTGCCAGCAGCTCGGTGGACATTCGAGGAACCCAGTACTTC
TRBJ1-5 - - TRBV7-2 CASSLGGIGNQPQHF TGTGCCAGCAGCTTAGGGGGCATTGGCAATCAGCCCCAGCATTTT
TRBJ2-5 - TRBD1 TRBV11-2 CASSLEPTGTGGETQYF TGTGCCAGCAGCTTAGAACCGACCGGGACAGGGGGAGAGACCCAGTACTTC
TRBJ1-1 - - TRBV12-3/TRBV12-4 CASSGNTEAFF TGTGCCAGCTCCGGGAACACTGAAGCTTTCTTT
TRBJ2-7 - - TRBV3-1/TRBV3-2 CASSRRYEQYF TGTGCCAGCAGTCGCAGATACGAGCAGTACTTC
TRBJ1-1 - - TRBV5-8 CASSFSGPNTEAFF TGTGCCAGCAGCTTTAGCGGCCCGAACACTGAAGCTTTCTTT
TRBJ1-5 - TRBD1 TRBV24-1 CATSDSNRDRRNQPQHF TGTGCCACCAGTGATTCGAACCGGGACAGGCGGAATCAGCCCCAGCATTTT
TRBJ2-5 few - TRBV5-6 CASSLPIGGGQYF TGTGCCAGCAGCTTGCCGATAGGGGGGGGCCAGTACTTC